A single sample is the source of the 29 T cell receptor beta chains below, sequenced in a study of T-cell memory formation after mild COVID-19. TCRdb itself ran the 5' RACE reads through MiXCR, one entry per CDR3 protein. The sample comprises about 290,000 distinct CDR3 sequences, more than 15% of which are singletons, and 22% rests with the top ten. Sequenced sample: PBMCs or a T cell subset sorted from them (not recorded which). These receptors came from a man aged 18 to 35 who had mild COVID-19 (a few samples of this study predate the infection). Cell type and time point are not known.

The chain combines TRBV10-3 with TRBJ2-7; no clear D gene. Deletions cut 7 bases from V and 5 bases from J, with 15 bases between. There are 13 residues in the CDR3. Per the germline V gene, CDR1 is ENHRY and CDR2 is SYGVKD. The CDR3, as DNA: TGTGCCATCAACGGAGTCAGGTTCCACGAGCAGTACGTC. This sequence encodes CAINGVRFHEQYV.

This rearrangement joins TRBV10-3 to TRBJ1-1; TRBD1 is a possible D gene (5 bases). The V gene's germline CDR1 is ENHRY and CDR2 SYGVKD. The CDR3 is 11 residues long. V was trimmed by 7 bases and J by 8 bases, leaving 11 bases between them. CDR3 coding DNA: TGTGCCATCAACCAGGGAAACGAAGCTTTCTTT. As protein: CAINQGNEAFF.

The sample holds many counts of this clonotype. This chain joins TRBV29-1 and TRBJ1-4; tentative D call: TRBD1 (5 bases). V lost 4 bases and J 3 bases, leaving 21 bases between the germline ends. The CDR3 spans 17 residues. CDR1 is SQVTM, CDR2 ANQGSEA, per germline. As DNA, the CDR3 is TGCAGCGTTGCAGACCTCCAGGCGGGGACGTCTAATGAAAAACTGTTTTTT. It encodes CSVADLQAGTSNEKLFF.

This clonotype was detected a few times. This sequence joins TRBV4-1 and TRBJ2-1, with D tentatively TRBD2 (6 bases). Germline loops: CDR1 MGHRA, CDR2 YSYEKL. The V gene lost 5 bases and the J gene lost 2 bases, with 13 bases spanning the gap. The length of the CDR3 is 15 residues. CDR3 loop: CASSYRDSTYNEQFF. The CDR3 nucleotides read TGCGCCAGCAGCTACCGGGACTCCACCTACAATGAGCAGTTCTTC.

A remark on this clonotype: At one boundary the junction diverges from the germline segment, which might be a read error. The V gene is TRBV6-2 or TRBV6-3, the J gene TRBJ2-6; TRBD1 aligns across 7 bases. CDR3 length: 16 residues. Germline V gene data show CDR1 as MNHEY and CDR2 as SVGEGT. CDR3 region: CASGRDSSPGAKVLTF. The CDR3 bases are TGTGCCAGCGGACGGGACAGCTCTCCTGGGGCCAAGGTCCTGACTTTC.

This clonotype came up a few times. The chain is built from TRBV4-1 and TRBJ2-5; D unclear. Germline CDR1 MGHRA, CDR2 YSYEKL. The length of the CDR3 is 15 residues. Trimming removed 1 base from V and 4 bases from J, with 13 bases in between. The CDR3 spells CASSQADQPGETQYF. CDR3 nucleotides: TGCGCCAGCAGCCAAGCTGACCAGCCCGGAGAGACCCAGTACTTC.

This clonotype appeared many times. This chain connects TRBV6-5 to TRBJ2-1; D perhaps matches TRBD1 (5 bases). V gave up 7 bases and J gave up 6 bases, with 19 bases separating them. Germline lookup yields CDR1 MNHEY and CDR2 SVGAGI. This CDR3 region has 15 residues. The chain's CDR3 is CASTPALAGSNEQFF. The DNA for the CDR3 is TGTGCCAGCACCCCAGCCCTTGCAGGGTCCAATGAGCAGTTCTTC.

The sample holds a few counts of this clonotype. The genes are TRBV12-3 or TRBV12-4 and TRBJ1-1, with 7 nucleotides matching TRBD1. CDR3 length: 13 residues. V was clipped by 7 bases and J by 2 bases; unmatched bases: 4. In nucleotides, the CDR3 is TGTGCCAGCACCGGGACAGAAAACACTGAAGCTTTCTTT. It translates to CASTGTENTEAFF.

The gene calls are TRBV7-8 and TRBJ2-3; 10 positions match TRBD2. This CDR3 region has 15 residues. J was trimmed by 8 bases and V by 3 bases; bases with no gene match: 8. Germline V gives CDR1 SGHVS, CDR2 FQNEAQ. The CDR3 sequence: CASSFPSGGIGTQYF. Here the CDR3 DNA reads TGTGCCAGCAGCTTCCCTAGCGGGGGTATAGGTACGCAGTATTTT.

This sequence joins TRBV29-1 and TRBJ2-5, with D uncertain. The germline V gene encodes CDR1 SQVTM and CDR2 ANQGSEA. Trimming stripped 0 bases from V and 6 bases from J, with 11 bases between. The CDR3 loop spans 13 amino acids. In nucleotides, the CDR3 is TGCAGCGTTGAAGATCAAGGGAAGAAGACCCAGTACTTC. Protein product: CSVEDQGKKTQYF.

The chain combines TRBV5-1 with TRBJ2-1; maybe TRBD1 (5 bases). The CDR3 has 12 residues. Germline V gene lookup returns CDR1 SGHRS and CDR2 YFSETQ. The germline V and J ends were trimmed by 4 bases and 15 bases, with 17 bases remaining between them. The CDR3 spells CASSPGARRPFF. The CDR3 nucleotides read TGCGCCAGCAGCCCTGGGGCTCGACGTCCGTTCTTC.

This clonotype was detected many times. V and J are TRBV7-6 and TRBJ2-5; no firm D call. Trimming stripped 1 base from V and 5 bases from J, with 11 bases between. This CDR3 spans 14 amino acids. The germline gives CDR1 SGHVS, CDR2 FNYEAQ. In DNA form, the CDR3 reads TGTGCCAGCAGCTTAGGTAGCTGGGCGGAGACCCAGTACTTC. This translates into CASSLGSWAETQYF.

The chain is built from TRBV3-1 and TRBJ2-7; tentative D call: TRBD1 (6 bases). The CDR3 is 12 amino acids. Germline CDR1 is LGHDT and CDR2 is YNNKEL (reference sequence). CDR3 coding DNA: TGTGCCAGCAGCCAAGACGGACAGCGCGCCCACGTC. It specifies CASSQDGQRAHV.

The CDR3 sequence: CSVIRGEETQYF. For the CDR3, the DNA is TGCAGCGTTATCAGGGGGGAGGAGACCCAGTACTTC. The V and J genes are TRBV29-1 and TRBJ2-5; weak D call: TRBD1 (7 bases). The CDR3 sequence is 12 residues long. V was clipped by 5 bases and J by 5 bases, with 12 bases between them. Germline V lookup: CDR1 SQVTM, CDR2 ANQGSEA.

V is TRBV7-2 and J is TRBJ2-7, with 7 bases matching TRBD1. The junction had 9 bases not matched to a gene; V was cut back by 6 bases and J by 7 bases. The CDR3 loop spans 13 amino acids. Germline CDR1 is SGHTA and CDR2 is FQGNSA. The CDR3 region is CASSLTGLLEQYF. The CDR3 nucleotides read TGTGCCAGCAGTTTGACAGGGCTTTTGGAGCAGTACTTC.

V and J are TRBV5-1 and TRBJ2-2; 13 bases map to TRBD2. V was pared by 3 bases and J by 6 bases, with 8 bases of the junction left unmatched. CDR1 is SGHRS, CDR2 YFSETQ, per germline. The CDR3 spans 17 residues. This chain's CDR3 is CASSWTGTSGASGELFF. The CDR3, as DNA: TGCGCCAGCAGCTGGACCGGGACTAGCGGGGCCTCCGGGGAGCTGTTTTTT.

This clonotype has only a few counts. J is TRBJ2-3 and V is TRBV7-3, with D perhaps TRBD2 (5 bases). This CDR3 has 15 amino acids. Germline CDR1 reads SGHTA; CDR2 reads FQGTGA. V was pared by 2 bases and J by 3 bases, with 12 bases between. CDR3 in amino acids: CASSLEGDGTDTQYF. The DNA of the CDR3 is TGTGCCAGCAGCTTAGAGGGTGATGGAACAGATACGCAGTATTTT.

The chain uses TRBV4-3 and TRBJ2-1; possibly TRBD2 for D (5 bases). The CDR3 loop spans 14 amino acids. Germline V CDR1 and CDR2: LGHNA, YSLEER. V was shortened by 0 bases and J by 6 bases, with 9 bases between the two germline ends. CDR3 sequence: CASSQEAGGNEQFF. The CDR3, as DNA: TGCGCCAGCAGCCAAGAGGCGGGTGGCAATGAGCAGTTCTTC.

This clonotype was seen a handful of times. The chain uses TRBV19 and TRBJ2-1; 12 bases agree with TRBD2. The CDR3 has 17 amino acids. Germline loops: CDR1 LNHDA, CDR2 SQIVND (reference sequence). V lost 6 bases, J lost 4 bases, and 10 bases stayed unmatched. This CDR3 is CASRMTSGGTLYNEQFF. For the CDR3, the DNA is TGTGCCAGTAGGATGACTAGCGGGGGCACACTTTACAATGAGCAGTTCTTC.

This clonotype was detected only a few times. J is TRBJ1-2 and V is TRBV6-5; a possible D gene is TRBD1 (5 bases). The CDR3 is 20 amino acids. The germline CDR1 and CDR2 sequences are MNHEY and SVGAGI. The V end lost 0 bases, the J end lost 7 bases, and 30 bases lay between the germline ends. In DNA form, the CDR3 reads TGTGCCAGCAGTTACTCTCCGGTGATCATTCTCCCCAAGAAGGGGTCTGGCTACACCTTC. It specifies CASSYSPVIILPKKGSGYTF.

This clonotype was recorded many times. The V and J genes are TRBV4-2 and TRBJ2-1; D is ambiguous. The V end lost 0 bases, the J end lost 7 bases, and 19 bases lay between the germline ends. The CDR3 has 17 amino acids. The germline V gene has CDR1 LGHNA and CDR2 YNFKEQ. The CDR3 DNA reads as TGTGCCAGCAGCCAAGAGGCTACCAACCTTGTTGGTAATGAGCAGTTCTTC. Encoded protein: CASSQEATNLVGNEQFF.

This clonotype was detected only a few times. This chain uses TRBV5-1 with TRBJ2-7; 8 bases are a match to TRBD2. The germline CDR1 and CDR2 sequences are SGHRS and YFSETQ. V lost 0 bases to trimming and J lost 4 bases; unmatched junction nucleotides: 6. CDR3 size: 15 residues. CDR3 region: CASSLAVSSGYEQYF. In DNA, the CDR3 is TGCGCCAGCAGCTTGGCAGTTTCTAGCGGGTACGAGCAGTACTTC.

This clonotype was recorded a few times. The V call is TRBV10-3, the J call TRBJ2-2; 7 nucleotides agree with TRBD1. The trim removed 6 bases at V and 7 bases at J, leaving 14 bases unmatched. The CDR3 runs to 16 residues. The germline V gene has CDR1 ENHRY and CDR2 SYGVKD. The CDR3 sequence: CAIRPGQSMVGGELFF. CDR3 nucleotides: TGTGCCATCAGGCCGGGACAGTCGATGGTCGGCGGGGAGCTGTTTTTT.

DNA of the CDR3: TGTGCCAGCAGCGACGGGACCGATTACACTGAAGCTTTCTTT. It is translated as CASSDGTDYTEAFF. The rearrangement uses TRBV6-2 or TRBV6-3 and TRBJ1-1; a weak D match, TRBD1 (5 bases). This CDR3 is built from 14 residues. V was trimmed by 6 bases and J by 3 bases, leaving 14 bases between them. Germline V gives CDR1 MNHEY, CDR2 SVGEGT.

The chain's CDR3 is CASSPPSSTEAFF. The CDR3 nucleotides read TGTGCCAGCTCACCACCGTCCAGCACTGAAGCTTTCTTT. This chain links TRBV18 with TRBJ1-1; D call uncertain. Germline lookup yields CDR1 KGHSH and CDR2 LQKENI. This CDR3 spans 13 amino acids. V was clipped by 0 bases and J by 4 bases, with 6 bases between them.

The chain employs TRBV6-1 and TRBJ1-2, with a weak D call TRBD1 (6 bases). Germline CDR1 MNHNS, CDR2 SASEGT. CDR3 length equals 16 residues. Between the trimmed V and J ends, which lost 6 bases and 4 bases, there was a span of 21 bases. CDR3 protein: CASRRTDDPLPYGYTF. In DNA, the CDR3 is TGTGCCAGCAGGAGGACAGACGACCCACTACCCTATGGCTACACCTTC.

The chain joins TRBV12-3 or TRBV12-4 to TRBJ2-5, with 13 bases that match TRBD2. This CDR3 is built from 15 residues. V lost 4 bases and J lost 5; bases outside the gene matches: 4. The CDR3 coding sequence is TGTGCCAGCAGTTCGGGACTAGCGGGGTTGGAGACCCAGTACTTC. Translating it yields CASSSGLAGLETQYF.

J is TRBJ2-3 and V is TRBV7-3; D ambiguous. The CDR3 length is 12 residues. The V end was cut by 5 bases, the J end by 6 bases, with 9 bases between. Germline V CDR1 and CDR2: SGHTA, FQGTGA. The CDR3 region is CASSLPRDTQYF. In DNA form, the CDR3 reads TGTGCCAGCAGCCTTCCCCGCGATACGCAGTATTTT.

The chain employs TRBV20-1 and TRBJ2-1; no definite D call. Germline V gene lookup returns CDR1 DFQATT and CDR2 SNEGSKA (reference sequence). V gave up 3 bases and J gave up 5 bases, with 2 bases separating them. The CDR3 is made up of 10 amino acids. The CDR3 sequence: CSARHNEQFF. The CDR3 DNA follows: TGCAGTGCTAGGCACAATGAGCAGTTCTTC.